These T cell receptor beta chains were read from a single sample in a study of early T cells in non-severe SARS-CoV-2 infection. TCRdb reprocessed the 5' RACE reads with MiXCR, giving one entry per CDR3 protein. The sample has 99,000 or so distinct CDR3 sequences; approximately 15% are singletons. The sequenced material came from whole blood. The receptors derive from an adult who was a healthcare worker with PCR-confirmed SARS-CoV-2 infection or an uninfected control (not recorded which). The CDR3 runs from the conserved cysteine through the conserved F or W. D genes are given only for firm matches. A clone size is listed for some rows: how often the clone was seen (once, few, many), or a class if it is expanded.

j_gene,v_gene,abundance,d_gene,CDR3aa,CDR3nt
TRBJ1-2,TRBV7-6,few,-,CASSLGRQLYGYTF,TGTGCCAGCAGCTTAGGTAGACAGCTCTATGGCTACACCTTC
TRBJ2-7,TRBV4-3,-,TRBD1,CASSQVETGGYEQYF,TGCGCCAGCAGCCAAGTTGAGACAGGGGGCTACGAGCAGTACTTC
TRBJ2-3,TRBV2,few,-,CASSEGPDTQYF,TGTGCCAGCAGTGAAGGACCAGATACGCAGTATTTT
TRBJ2-2,TRBV6-2/TRBV6-3,-,-,CASSYPGVTGELFF,TGTGCCAGCAGTTATCCGGGAGTCACCGGGGAGCTGTTTTTT
TRBJ1-5,TRBV6-2/TRBV6-3,-,TRBD1,CASSTEGQGNQPQHF,TGTGCCAGCAGTACGGAGGGACAGGGGAATCAGCCCCAGCATTTT
TRBJ1-6,TRBV6-6,-,TRBD1,CASSWNRDRGTPLHF,TGTGCCAGCAGTTGGAACCGGGACAGGGGGACACCCCTCCACTTT
TRBJ1-4,TRBV7-9,few,-,CASSSYEPNEKLFF,TGTGCCAGCAGCTCCTACGAACCTAATGAAAAACTGTTTTTT
TRBJ1-4,TRBV12-5,many,-,CASGLPGTPGEKLFF,TGTGCTAGTGGTTTGCCCGGAACCCCGGGGGAAAAACTGTTTTTT
TRBJ2-7,TRBV28,-,TRBD2,CASSEWGGGSSYEQYF,TGTGCCAGCAGTGAATGGGGCGGGGGAAGCTCCTACGAGCAGTACTTC
TRBJ2-1,TRBV19,-,TRBD2,CASSTLKTSGGYNEQFF,TGTGCCAGTAGTACTCTCAAAACTAGCGGGGGCTACAATGAGCAGTTCTTC
TRBJ1-1,TRBV7-9,many,-,CASSLESSYTEAFF,TGTGCCAGCAGCTTAGAAAGCAGCTACACTGAAGCTTTCTTT
TRBJ1-2,TRBV29-1,-,TRBD1,CSVEDGTGKNYGYTF,TGCAGCGTTGAAGATGGGACAGGGAAGAACTATGGCTACACCTTC
TRBJ2-7,TRBV18,-,-,CASSPPAGSARYEQYF,TGTGCCAGCTCACCACCCGCAGGATCCGCCCGCTACGAGCAGTACTTC
TRBJ2-2,TRBV5-4,few,-,CASSLGAAGTGKLFF,TGTGCCAGCAGCTTGGGGGCCGCTGGCACGGGGAAGCTGTTTTTT
TRBJ2-5,TRBV6-2/TRBV6-3,-,-,CASNRETQYF,TGTGCCAGCAACCGGGAGACCCAGTACTTC
TRBJ2-7,TRBV29-1,-,TRBD1,CSVYFRQGKLEQYF,TGCAGCGTTTATTTCCGACAGGGAAAACTCGAGCAGTACTTC
TRBJ2-7,TRBV2,-,-,CASGTPGGGEQYF,TGTGCCAGCGGGACACCAGGCGGTGGCGAGCAGTACTTC
TRBJ1-5,TRBV7-6,once,-,CASSLAEGNQPQHF,TGTGCCAGCAGCTTAGCGGAGGGGAACCAGCCCCAGCATTTT
TRBJ2-4,TRBV7-2,few,-,CASSLTGPVAKNIQYF,TGTGCCAGCAGCCTCACAGGGCCCGTAGCCAAAAACATTCAGTACTTC
TRBJ2-1,TRBV7-9,-,-,CASARGTYNEQFF,TGTGCCAGCGCGCGGGGCACGTACAATGAGCAGTTCTTC
TRBJ2-3,TRBV12-3/TRBV12-4,few,-,CASSWDSRDTQYF,TGTGCCAGCAGTTGGGACTCCAGGGATACGCAGTATTTT
TRBJ1-4,TRBV7-6,few,-,CASSRTAINEKLFF,TGTGCCAGCAGCCGGACAGCCATTAATGAAAAACTGTTTTTT
TRBJ1-6,TRBV18,many,-,CASSPFAPGARNSPLHF,TGTGCCAGCTCACCATTTGCCCCGGGGGCACGGAATTCACCCCTCCACTTT
TRBJ1-1,TRBV2,few,-,CASLSNLNTEAFF,TGTGCCAGCTTGTCCAATCTGAACACTGAAGCTTTCTTT
TRBJ2-1,TRBV7-9,few,-,CASSSDRWPTNEQFF,TGTGCCAGCAGCTCAGACAGGTGGCCAACGAATGAGCAGTTCTTC
TRBJ2-3,TRBV20-1,few,TRBD2,CSAMAGGADTQYF,TGCAGTGCCATGGCGGGGGGGGCAGATACGCAGTATTTT
TRBJ1-4,TRBV19,few,-,CASSISATNEKLFF,TGTGCCAGTAGTATAAGTGCAACTAATGAAAAACTGTTTTTT
TRBJ1-6,TRBV18,many,TRBD1,CASSQMRTGNNSPLHF,TGTGCCAGCTCACAAATGCGGACAGGAAATAATTCACCCCTCCACTTT
TRBJ1-6,TRBV20-1,-,-,CSARGLRNSPLHF,TGCAGTGCTAGGGGCCTCCGGAATTCACCCCTCCACTTT
TRBJ1-2,TRBV5-1,-,-,CASSLTGYYGYTF,TGCGCCAGCAGCTTGACAGGGTACTATGGCTACACCTTC
TRBJ2-1,TRBV6-2/TRBV6-3,few,-,CASRRFFSYNEQFF,TGTGCCAGCAGGAGGTTTTTCTCCTACAATGAGCAGTTCTTC
TRBJ2-3,TRBV7-6,few,-,CASSLGPRVTDTQYF,TGTGCCAGCAGCTTGGGGCCCAGGGTCACAGATACGCAGTATTTT
TRBJ1-2,TRBV12-3/TRBV12-4,-,TRBD1,CASSSGTEGHYGYTF,TGTGCCAGCAGTAGCGGGACAGAAGGGCACTATGGCTACACCTTC
TRBJ1-5,TRBV3-1,few,TRBD1,CASSQGPQGVGWQPQHF,TGTGCCAGCAGCCAAGGACCACAGGGGGTGGGATGGCAGCCCCAGCATTTT
TRBJ2-4,TRBV5-5,medium-sized,TRBD1,CASSLGQGLAKNIQYF,TGTGCCAGCAGCCTAGGACAGGGCCTAGCCAAAAACATTCAGTACTTC
TRBJ2-2,TRBV11-2,few,-,CASSFSGSNTGELFF,TGTGCCAGCAGCTTCTCCGGATCGAACACCGGGGAGCTGTTTTTT
TRBJ1-1,TRBV27,once,-,CASSPTLLLGRGRGYTEAFF,TGTGCCAGCAGTCCTACCCTCCTCCTTGGGCGGGGACGGGGGTACACTGAAGCTTTCTTT
TRBJ2-7,TRBV28,-,-,CASSLCPGRACEQYF,TGTGCCAGCAGTTTATGCCCCGGTAGAGCCTGCGAGCAGTACTTC
TRBJ1-5,TRBV20-1,few,TRBD1,CSARERQGRQPQHF,TGCAGTGCTAGAGAACGACAGGGGCGTCAGCCCCAGCATTTT
TRBJ2-1,TRBV5-1,many,TRBD2,CASSLGLATSYNEQFF,TGCGCCAGCAGCTTGGGACTAGCGACCTCCTACAATGAGCAGTTCTTC
TRBJ2-2,TRBV3-1,few,TRBD1,CASSLLRDRGRGTGELFF,TGTGCCAGCAGCCTCCTCCGGGACAGGGGTCGGGGCACCGGGGAGCTGTTTTTT
TRBJ2-1,TRBV6-5,few,-,CASSPRTPVLAYSYNEQFF,TGTGCCAGCAGTCCACGGACACCTGTACTAGCCTACTCCTACAATGAGCAGTTCTTC